The rows below give T cell receptor beta chains drawn from one sample of a study of CD8 T cells in ankylosing spondylitis. TCRdb passed the 5' RACE reads through MiXCR, listing each CDR3 protein once. The data hold roughly 180,000 distinct CDR3 sequences, with around 8.9% observed a single time. Material: blood, either unsorted or a sorted T cell fraction (not recorded which). Source of these receptors: a female donor with ankylosing spondylitis or in good health (not recorded which). Both conserved end residues are part of each CDR3. A D gene is named only where the DNA matches it firmly. Clone sizes are given selectively: once, few, many, or a class where the clone is expanded.

many NA TRBJ1-1 TRBV12-3/TRBV12-4 TGTGCCAGCAGTCCGACCTCCAAGGGCACTGAAGCTTTCTTT CASSPTSKGTEAFF
few NA TRBJ1-1 TRBV5-6 TGTGCCAGCAGCCTGGCGGTTTACACTGAAGCTTTCTTT CASSLAVYTEAFF
few TRBD1 TRBJ1-1 TRBV20-1 TGCAGTGCTAGAGATGGGGGCCAGGGGGGCACTGAAGCTTTCTTT CSARDGGQGGTEAFF
NA NA TRBJ2-3 TRBV2 TGTGCCTTCAGCAAGCCCAACCGCCTTCCCGGAGGACCAGATACGCAGTATTTT CAFSKPNRLPGGPDTQYF
NA NA TRBJ2-1 TRBV11-2 TGTGCCAGCAGCTTACCCCCCGAGGTCAGCTCCTACAATGAGCAGTTCTTC CASSLPPEVSSYNEQFF
few TRBD2 TRBJ2-7 TRBV7-6 TGTGCCAGCAGCCGGGGGGGGGAACTGGGCGAGCAGTACTTC CASSRGGELGEQYF
many NA TRBJ2-1 TRBV2 TGTGCCAGCAGTGGGACCTTGGGTGAGCAGTTCTTC CASSGTLGEQFF
many NA TRBJ2-3 TRBV4-3 TGCGCCAGCAGCCAAGGGGTCCCAGGGGGGGGCACAGATACGCAGTATTTT CASSQGVPGGGTDTQYF
NA NA TRBJ2-3 TRBV27 TGTGCCAGCAGCAACCTGGGAGGCACAGATACGCAGTATTTT CASSNLGGTDTQYF
few TRBD1 TRBJ2-1 TRBV28 TGTGCCAGCAGTTTCAGGGGGCGCGGGTCCTACAATGAGCAGTTCTTC CASSFRGRGSYNEQFF
few TRBD1 TRBJ1-1 TRBV9 TGTGCCAGCAGCTCCGGAGGGGGCTTATCCTCCACTGAAGCTTTCTTT CASSSGGGLSSTEAFF
NA TRBD2 TRBJ2-1 TRBV7-8 TGTGCCAGCAGCTTAGTAGGTGGGTTAGCGGGAGTTAATGAGCAGTTCTTC CASSLVGGLAGVNEQFF
few NA TRBJ2-7 TRBV20-1 TGCAGTGCTAGGTCATGGATCTGGTACGAGCAGTACTTC CSARSWIWYEQYF
NA NA TRBJ2-7 TRBV7-1 TGTGCCAGCGGCTCAGGGACCCCCTACGAGCAGTACTTC CASGSGTPYEQYF
NA NA TRBJ1-5 TRBV6-2/TRBV6-3 TGTGCCACCGAAACAGGCCTTGCCAATCAGCCCCAGCATTTT CATETGLANQPQHF
NA NA TRBJ1-1 TRBV6-5 TGTGCCAGCAGTACTGGGACCCTTAGAGCTGAAGCTTTCTTT CASSTGTLRAEAFF
NA NA TRBJ2-1 TRBV9 TGTGCCAGCAGCCCCCGACCGGTCCCTTTAAGCTCCTACAATGAGCAGTTCTTC CASSPRPVPLSSYNEQFF
few TRBD1 TRBJ2-2 TRBV9 TGTGCCAGCAGCTTGCCGACTGACAGGGGGCTCGGCGGGGAGCTGTTTTTT CASSLPTDRGLGGELFF
NA NA TRBJ1-1 TRBV11-2 TGTGCCAGCAGCTTAGATCAACTTGAAGCTTTCTTT CASSLDQLEAFF
NA NA TRBJ2-1 TRBV6-1 TGTGCCAGCAGTGATCTACCGAGCTCCTACAATGAGCAGTTCTTC CASSDLPSSYNEQFF
many NA TRBJ1-1 TRBV5-1 TGCGCCAGCAGCTTGGCCCCAGCCCCGGGCACTGAAGCTTTCTTT CASSLAPAPGTEAFF
few NA TRBJ2-2 TRBV20-1 TGCAGTGCCTACTCCCTGGAGAGGGAGAACACCGGGGAGCTGTTTTTT CSAYSLERENTGELFF
many NA TRBJ2-2 TRBV7-8 TGTGCCAGCAGCTTAGCGAGAGCCGGGGAGCTGTTTTTT CASSLARAGELFF
many NA TRBJ2-2 TRBV15 TGTGCCACCAGGGGGGCCGGGGAGCTGTTTTTT CATRGAGELFF
NA NA TRBJ2-1 TRBV6-5 TGTGCCAGCAGTTACGCTGAGAACAATGAGCAGTTCTTC CASSYAENNEQFF
NA NA TRBJ2-2 TRBV7-9 TGTGCCAGCAGCCTTTTGGACGGGGACACCGGGGAGCTGTTTTTT CASSLLDGDTGELFF
NA NA TRBJ2-3 TRBV20-1 TGCAGTGCTAGAGATCCGGATCGCACAGATACGCAGTATTTT CSARDPDRTDTQYF
NA TRBD1 TRBJ2-7 TRBV15 TGTGCCACCAGCAGACTACAGGGGGTCTCCTACGAGCAGTACTTC CATSRLQGVSYEQYF
few NA TRBJ1-1 TRBV11-2 TGTGCCAGCAGCTTAGACGAGGGGAACACTGAAGCTTTCTTT CASSLDEGNTEAFF
few TRBD2 TRBJ2-7 TRBV11-2 TGTGCCAGCAGCCCCTTAGCGGGGCCGCCCTACGAGCAGTACTTC CASSPLAGPPYEQYF
few NA TRBJ2-1 TRBV20-1 TGCAGTGCTAGGGCAGAGGGGAGACGCTCCTACAATGAGCAGTTCTTC CSARAEGRRSYNEQFF
few NA TRBJ2-7 TRBV9 TGTGCCAGCAGCCCTGGGACCGCCCCACTCGAGCAGTACTTC CASSPGTAPLEQYF
NA TRBD2 TRBJ2-1 TRBV3-1 TGTGCCCTCAGCCTCGTACGGCTAGCGGGCCAATCAAGCTACAATGAGCAGTTCTTC CALSLVRLAGQSSYNEQFF
many NA TRBJ1-2 TRBV20-1 TGCAGTGCTAGAGACCGACAGAGGGACTATGGCTACACCTTC CSARDRQRDYGYTF
few NA TRBJ1-1 TRBV23-1 TGCGCCAGCAGTTATCGGGCGGGGGGGAGTGGCACTGAAGCTTTCTTT CASSYRAGGSGTEAFF
NA NA TRBJ2-7 TRBV10-3 TGTGCCATCAGTGAGTCGACGGACGAGCAGTACTTC CAISESTDEQYF
few NA TRBJ1-6 TRBV12-3/TRBV12-4 TGTGCCAGCACCCCAAGTCCAGATTATAATTCACCCCTCCACTTT CASTPSPDYNSPLHF
few TRBD1 TRBJ2-1 TRBV27 TGTGCCAGCAGTTTAAGGACAGGGGGTTTTGAGCAGTTCTTC CASSLRTGGFEQFF
NA NA TRBJ2-5 TRBV21-1 TGTGCCAGCCCTTGCGGGACAGGGGGCCCTACCATGTACCAAGAGACCCAGTACTTC CASPCGTGGPTMYQETQYF
NA NA TRBJ2-7 TRBV6-2/TRBV6-3 TGTGCCAGCGGCCCATACGAGCAGTACTTC CASGPYEQYF
few NA TRBJ1-1 TRBV6-2/TRBV6-3 TGTGCCAGCAGGCCCCCGGGACCGGGGGGGAACACTGAAGCTTTCTTT CASRPPGPGGNTEAFF
NA NA TRBJ1-2 TRBV28 TGTGCCAGCAGTTTATATGCCACCTCCTACTATGGCTACACCTTC CASSLYATSYYGYTF
few NA TRBJ2-1 TRBV6-2/TRBV6-3 TGTGCCAGCAGTTACCGGGACCAATCTACAATGGAGCAGTTCTTC CASSYRDQSTMEQFF
few NA TRBJ1-5 TRBV12-3/TRBV12-4 TGTGCCAGCAGTCCCGAGGGGGTTCGCAATCAGCCCCAGCATTTT CASSPEGVRNQPQHF
NA NA TRBJ1-3 TRBV2 TGTGCCAGCAGTGAACGGGGGTCTGGAAACACCATATATTTT CASSERGSGNTIYF
many NA TRBJ2-2 TRBV11-2 TGTGCCAGCAGCTTAGTTGGAACAACGAACACCGGGGAGCTGTTTTTT CASSLVGTTNTGELFF
NA NA TRBJ2-7 TRBV6-2/TRBV6-3 TGTGCCAGCAGCCGGACCTTATACGAGCAGTACTTC CASSRTLYEQYF
many NA TRBJ1-4 TRBV28 TGTGCCAGCAGTAGGGGTTTAGCTAATGAAAAACTGTTTTTT CASSRGLANEKLFF
NA NA TRBJ2-2 TRBV5-1 TGCGCCAGCGGAGTAACCGGGGAGCTGTTTTTT CASGVTGELFF
NA NA TRBJ2-7 TRBV24-1 TGTGCCAGACGACCGTTCTCCTACGAGCAGTACTTC CARRPFSYEQYF
few TRBD2 TRBJ2-5 TRBV4-2 TGTGCCAGCAGCCAAACCCTCCGGACTAGTGGAGAGACCCAGTACTTC CASSQTLRTSGETQYF
few NA TRBJ2-3 TRBV13 TGTGCCAGCAGCTTTTTTAGCGGAACAGATACGCAGTATTTT CASSFFSGTDTQYF
many TRBD2 TRBJ2-3 TRBV6-4 TGTGCCAGCAGTGAGCTAGCGGGAGATTCAGATACGCAGTATTTT CASSELAGDSDTQYF
NA NA TRBJ2-1 TRBV6-1 TGTGCCAGCACCAGGGGTAGTTTTAATGAGCAGTTCTTC CASTRGSFNEQFF
few TRBD1 TRBJ2-7 TRBV29-1 TGCAGCGGGGACAGGGGGATGCGGGCCTTCTACGAGCAGTACTTC CSGDRGMRAFYEQYF
few TRBD1 TRBJ2-1 TRBV7-9 TGTGCCAGCAGCGCCGACAGGGCCCCCGGTGAGCAGTTCTTC CASSADRAPGEQFF
NA NA TRBJ2-1 TRBV7-9 TGTGCCAGCAGCCGTGAGCGCGAGCAGTTCTTC CASSREREQFF